A single sample is the source of the 23 T cell receptor beta chains below, sequenced in a study of cytomegalovirus exposure and HLA in healthy donors. Primers: 60 Vbeta forward and 13 Jbeta reverse. Libraries were prepared by immunoSEQ multiplex PCR; TCRdb keeps only in-frame clonotypes and omits some of them. Counted here are 150,000 to 200,000 clones, about 80% occurring once; the ten biggest clones make up roughly 4.4%. Material for sequencing was PBMCs. The receptors derive from a man aged 25-45 years in good health and CMV-seronegative.

This chain links TRBV14 with TRBJ2-2; TRBD2 might be the D (5 bases). Trimming removed 1 base from V and 6 bases from J, with 12 bases in between. The CDR3 contains 15 residues. CDR1 is SGHDN, CDR2 FVKESK, per germline. The CDR3 loop is CASSQAGVVAGELFF. DNA for the CDR3: TGTGCCAGCAGCCAAGCCGGGGTCGTTGCCGGGGAGCTGTTTTTT.

This sequence joins TRBV5-6 and TRBJ1-5; 7 bases map to TRBD1. V was clipped by 0 bases and J by 4 bases; unmatched bases: 4. In germline, CDR1 is SGHDT, CDR2 YYEEEE. The CDR3 consists of 15 residues. CDR3: CASSLGQGRNQPQHF. CDR3 nucleotide sequence: TGTGCCAGCAGCTTGGGACAGGGACGAAATCAGCCCCAGCATTTT.

The V and J genes are TRBV5-8 and TRBJ2-7; 7 bases are shared with TRBD2. With 4 bases clipped from V and 2 bases from J, the junction kept 15 bases outside the gene matches. Germline CDR1 SGHTS, CDR2 YDEGEE. CDR3 length: 17 residues. CDR3 amino acids: CASSRGRVAGLTYEQYF. CDR3 in DNA: TGTGCCAGCAGCCGGGGTAGGGTAGCGGGTCTGACCTACGAGCAGTACTTC.

There are a few counts of this clone. The chain joins TRBV6-1 to TRBJ2-3; 11 positions match TRBD2. Germline V gene data show CDR1 as MNHNS and CDR2 as SASEGT. CDR3 size: 15 residues. J lost 4 bases, V lost 4 bases, and 4 bases had no gene match. The DNA for the CDR3 is TGTGCCAGCAGTGGGACTAGCGGGCTGGCAGATACGCAGTATTTT. This encodes CASSGTSGLADTQYF.

The genes are TRBV7-9 and TRBJ2-5; a possible D gene is TRBD1 (5 bases). The J call may be incorrect, as the DNA end agrees better with TRBJ2-7. Per germline, CDR1 SEHNR and CDR2 FQNEAQ (reference sequence). There are 14 residues in the CDR3. CDR3 residues: CASSFVAGIYEQYF. The CDR3 DNA is TGTGCCAGCAGCTTTGTGGCAGGGATCTACGAGCAGTACTTC.

The rearrangement joins TRBV5-1 to TRBJ2-2, with 12 bases matching TRBD2. J gave up 3 bases and V 3 bases, and 0 bases lay outside the gene matches. CDR1 is SGHRS and CDR2 is YFSETQ in the germline V gene. The CDR3 sequence is 15 residues long. The CDR3 here is CASSSSGRDTGELFF. In DNA, the CDR3 is TGCGCCAGCAGCTCTAGCGGGAGGGACACCGGGGAGCTGTTTTTT.

The chain uses TRBV13 and TRBJ2-5, with TRBD2 identical over 9 bases. The CDR3 covers 14 residues. The V segment lost 4 bases and the J segment 4 bases; nucleotides outside the gene matches: 4. Germline CDR1 and CDR2: PRHDT and FYEKMQ (reference sequence). The CDR3 spells CASSSASGAETQYF. The CDR3 DNA reads TGTGCCAGCAGCTCCGCTAGCGGGGCAGAGACCCAGTACTTC. Together with reference TRBV13 and TRBJ2-5, the CDR3 gives the full variable domain: AAGVIQSPRHLIKEKRETATLKCYPIPRHDTVYWYQQGPGQDPQFLISFYEKMQSDKGSIPDRFSAQQFSDYHSELNMSSLELGDSALYFCASSSASGAETQYFGPGTRLLVL.

The chain joins TRBV29-1 to TRBJ1-1; TRBD1 matches at 7 bases. Germline assignment: CDR1 SQVTM and CDR2 ANQGSEA. This CDR3 has 13 residues. V lost 7 bases to trimming and J lost 2 bases; unmatched junction nucleotides: 7. CDR3 bases: TGCAGCGCGGGGACAGTGCGAAACACTGAAGCTTTCTTT. Translation gives CSAGTVRNTEAFF.

The V gene is TRBV5-1, the J gene TRBJ1-2, with TRBD1 as a possible D gene (5 bases). The CDR3 runs 15 residues. Germline V gives CDR1 SGHRS, CDR2 YFSETQ. V was cut by 6 bases and J by 2 bases, with 17 bases left in between. The CDR3 reads CASTLREGLNYGYTF. The CDR3 DNA reads as TGCGCCAGCACCCTCCGGGAGGGGCTCAACTATGGCTACACCTTC.

This clone turned up a few times. The chain carries TRBV6-1 and TRBJ2-1, with D tentatively TRBD1 (5 bases). The CDR3 is made up of 14 amino acids. Germline-derived CDR1 and CDR2 are MNHNS and SASEGT. Trimming removed 1 base from V and 9 bases from J, with 13 bases in between. The CDR3 DNA is TGTGCCAGCAGTGAAGTAGGGGTGGCTCGTGAGCAGTTCTTC. Translation gives CASSEVGVAREQFF.

This clone was seen only a few times. The chain employs TRBV7-2 and TRBJ1-3, with D unclear. Germline CDR1 SGHTA, CDR2 FQGNSA. The germline V and J ends were trimmed by 0 bases and 8 bases, with 14 bases remaining between them. The CDR3 covers 15 residues. The chain's CDR3 is CASSLAGRFSDTIYF. In DNA, the CDR3 is TGTGCCAGCAGCTTAGCTGGGAGGTTTTCGGACACCATATATTTT.

The genes are TRBV2 and TRBJ2-2; the D gene is possibly TRBD2 (5 bases). The CDR3 contains 14 residues. The V end lost 3 bases, the J end lost 8 bases, and 13 bases lay between the germline ends. The germline V gene has CDR1 SNHLY and CDR2 FYNNEI. The DNA of the CDR3 is TGTGCCAGCAGTGAGGAGAGGGTTGTTGGGGAGCTGTTTTTT. It encodes CASSEERVVGELFF.

The J gene is TRBJ1-1, the V gene TRBV7-6; D gene ambiguous. CDR1 SGHVS and CDR2 FNYEAQ come from the germline V gene. V lost 3 bases and J lost 5, with 16 bases in between. The CDR3 runs 15 residues. The CDR3 here is CASSFRFEQKTEAFF. Here the CDR3 DNA reads TGTGCCAGCAGCTTCCGATTCGAACAGAAAACTGAAGCTTTCTTT.

The chain couples TRBV10-2 to TRBJ2-7; the match to TRBD1 covers 7 bases. J lost 2 bases, V lost 8 bases, and 9 bases had no gene match. CDR3 length: 14 residues. CDR1 is WSHSY, CDR2 SAAADI, per germline. CDR3 residues: CASAPDRLTYEQYF. The CDR3, as DNA: TGCGCCAGCGCGCCGGACAGGTTGACCTACGAGCAGTACTTC.

A single count supports this clone. The J gene is TRBJ2-5, the V gene TRBV4-3; D may be TRBD2 (7 bases). V lost 4 bases, J lost 5 bases, and 17 bases lay in between. This CDR3 comprises 15 residues. Germline CDR1 reads LGHNA; CDR2 reads YSLEER. The CDR3 bases are TGCGCCAGCAGCCCAGGCGGGGGCGCGGAGGAGACCCAGTACTTC. This translates into CASSPGGGAEETQYF.

V is TRBV7-3 and J is TRBJ2-7; D call uncertain. Trimming removed 5 bases from V and 3 bases from J, with 11 bases in between. The germline V gene has CDR1 SGHTA and CDR2 FQGTGA. The CDR3 runs 13 residues. The CDR3 region has the DNA TGTGCCAGCAGCGCTACCTCGGGCTACGAGCAGTACTTC. Amino acids: CASSATSGYEQYF.

The V gene is TRBV13, the J gene TRBJ1-5, with D unclear. The CDR3 is made up of 15 amino acids. From germline, CDR1 is PRHDT and CDR2 FYEKMQ (reference sequence). Trimming left V 0 bases short and J 4 bases short, with 10 bases between. The CDR3 nucleotides read TGTGCCAGCAGCTTAGGCGATCCGGGGAATCAGCCCCAGCATTTT. Its protein is CASSLGDPGNQPQHF.

This sequence joins TRBV28 and TRBJ2-5, with 9 bases that match TRBD1. CDR1 is MDHEN, CDR2 SYDVKM, per germline. V lost 6 bases, J lost 3 bases, and 5 bases stayed unmatched. The CDR3 has 14 residues. CDR3 loop: CASSNRGRKETQYF. Written as DNA, the CDR3 is TGTGCCAGCAGCAACAGGGGGCGGAAAGAGACCCAGTACTTC.

The J gene is TRBJ1-2, the V gene TRBV7-3; 7 bases fit TRBD1. Looked up from germline, CDR1 is SGHTA and CDR2 is FQGTGA. The CDR3 has 14 residues. V gave up 4 bases and J gave up 7 bases; unmatched junction bases: 9. CDR3 loop: CASSSGGTVGGYTF. The CDR3 nucleotides read TGTGCCAGCAGCTCCGGAGGGACAGTTGGTGGCTACACCTTC.

CDR3 coding DNA: TGTGCCAGCAGTTTATCGGAGCAGGGGACTGAAGCTTTCTTT. Amino acids: CASSLSEQGTEAFF. The gene calls are TRBV27 and TRBJ1-1, with D tentatively TRBD1 (6 bases). Trimming took 0 bases from V and 5 from J, leaving 10 bases between them. In germline, CDR1 is MNHEY, CDR2 SMNVEV (reference sequence). This CDR3 spans 14 amino acids.

This clone was recorded a few times. V is TRBV27 and J is TRBJ1-2, with TRBD1 identical over 8 bases. Germline assignment: CDR1 MNHEY and CDR2 SMNVEV (reference sequence). The CDR3 is 16 residues long. The V segment lost 3 bases and the J segment 4 bases; nucleotides outside the gene matches: 10. CDR3 sequence reads: CASSFGGGTGLYGYTF. For the CDR3, the DNA is TGTGCCAGCAGTTTCGGTGGTGGGACAGGTCTCTATGGCTACACCTTC.

V gene TRBV28 combines with J gene TRBJ2-7, with 13 nucleotides matching TRBD2. With V trimmed by 2 bases and J by 4 bases, 2 bases remained unmatched. Germline assignment: CDR1 MDHEN and CDR2 SYDVKM. CDR3 length equals 15 residues. CDR3 nucleotide sequence: TGTGCCAGCAGTTTAGGGACTAGCGGGAAGTACGAGCAGTACTTC. It is translated as CASSLGTSGKYEQYF. The whole variable domain, remainder taken from reference TRBV28 and TRBJ2-7, is DVKVTQSSRYLVKRTGEKVFLECVQDMDHENMFWYRQDPGLGLRLIYFSYDVKMKEKGDIPEGYSVSREKKERFSLILESASTNQTSMYLCASSLGTSGKYEQYFGPGTRLTVT.

This clone was seen more than once but under ten times. The chain links TRBV10-3 to TRBJ2-7; D perhaps matches TRBD2 (6 bases). There are 14 residues in the CDR3. V lost 3 bases and J 1 base, leaving 10 bases between the germline ends. Germline V lookup: CDR1 ENHRY, CDR2 SYGVKD. The CDR3 loop is CAISEGTFSYEQYF. CDR3 in DNA: TGTGCCATCAGTGAAGGGACTTTTTCCTACGAGCAGTACTTC.